This entry features one T cell receptor beta chain sequence. Only in-frame clones appear in the TCRdb table, and some are missing; sequencing was by immunoSEQ multiplex PCR. The table includes about 36,000 clones, 88% detected once. The CDR3 consists of 14 residues. Germline CDR1 and CDR2: SGHRS and YFSETQ. The trim removed 3 bases at V and 7 bases at J, leaving 8 bases unmatched. The data were taken from a study of T cell changes during pregnancy in multiple sclerosis. The rearrangement uses TRBV5-1 and TRBJ1-2; 8 bases are shared with TRBD1. The specimen was CD8+ T cells from peripheral blood mononuclear cells, collected in the third trimester of pregnancy. The source of this sequence is a female donor with multiple sclerosis, enrolled in a pregnancy study. CDR3 sequence: CASSSMDRARGYTF. Written as DNA, the CDR3 is TGCGCCAGCAGCTCCATGGACAGGGCTCGTGGCTACACCTTC.